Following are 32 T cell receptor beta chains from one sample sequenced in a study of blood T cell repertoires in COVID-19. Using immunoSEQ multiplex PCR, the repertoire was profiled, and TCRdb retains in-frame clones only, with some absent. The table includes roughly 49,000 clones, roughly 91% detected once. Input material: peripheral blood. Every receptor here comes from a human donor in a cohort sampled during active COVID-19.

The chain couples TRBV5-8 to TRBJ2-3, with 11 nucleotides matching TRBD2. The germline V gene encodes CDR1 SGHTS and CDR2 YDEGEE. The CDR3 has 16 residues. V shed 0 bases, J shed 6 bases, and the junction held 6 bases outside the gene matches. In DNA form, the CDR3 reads TGTGCCAGCAGCTTGGCCGCCCTAGCGGGGGGCGATACGCAGTATTTT. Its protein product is CASSLAALAGGDTQYF.

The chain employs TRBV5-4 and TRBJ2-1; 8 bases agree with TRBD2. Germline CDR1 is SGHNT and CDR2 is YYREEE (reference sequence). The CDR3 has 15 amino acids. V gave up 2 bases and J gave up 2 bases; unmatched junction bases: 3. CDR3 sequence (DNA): TGTGCCAGCAGCTTCGGTAGCGGGGCCTACAATGAGCAGTTCTTC. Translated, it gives CASSFGSGAYNEQFF.

The CDR3 region is CASSVGNQRVETQYF. CDR3 nucleotides: TGTGCCAGCAGCGTAGGAAATCAGCGGGTGGAGACCCAGTACTTC. The genes are TRBV9 and TRBJ2-5, with D possibly being TRBD2 (6 bases). V lost 0 bases and J lost 5, with 14 bases in between. CDR1 and CDR2 (germline): SGDLS, YYNGEE. The CDR3 has 15 residues. Full variable domain (rest looked up from reference TRBV9 and TRBJ2-5): DSGVTQTPKHLITATGQRVTLRCSPRSGDLSVYWYQQSLDQGLQFLIQYYNGEERAKGNILERFSAQQFPDLHSELNLSSLELGDSALYFCASSVGNQRVETQYFGPGTRLLVL.

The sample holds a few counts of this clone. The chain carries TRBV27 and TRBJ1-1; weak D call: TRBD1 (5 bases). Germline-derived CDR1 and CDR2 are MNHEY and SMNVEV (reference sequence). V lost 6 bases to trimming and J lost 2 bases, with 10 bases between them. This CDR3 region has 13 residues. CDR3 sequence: CASRPTVNTEAFF. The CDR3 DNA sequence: TGTGCCAGCAGGCCGACAGTTAACACTGAAGCTTTCTTT.

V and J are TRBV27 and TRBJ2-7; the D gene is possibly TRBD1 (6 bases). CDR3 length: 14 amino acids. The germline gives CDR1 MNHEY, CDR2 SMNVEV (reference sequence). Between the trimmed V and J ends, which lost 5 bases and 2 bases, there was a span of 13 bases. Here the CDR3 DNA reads TGTGCCAGCAGTCGCCGGGACAACGCCTACGAGCAGTACTTC. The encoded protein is CASSRRDNAYEQYF.

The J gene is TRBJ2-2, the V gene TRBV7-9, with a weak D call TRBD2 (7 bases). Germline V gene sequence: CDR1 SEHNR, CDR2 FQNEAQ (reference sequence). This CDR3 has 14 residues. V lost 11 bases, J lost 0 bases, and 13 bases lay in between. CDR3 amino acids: CAAGAAANTGELFF. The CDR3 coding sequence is TGTGCCGCGGGGGCCGCGGCGAACACCGGGGAGCTGTTTTTT.

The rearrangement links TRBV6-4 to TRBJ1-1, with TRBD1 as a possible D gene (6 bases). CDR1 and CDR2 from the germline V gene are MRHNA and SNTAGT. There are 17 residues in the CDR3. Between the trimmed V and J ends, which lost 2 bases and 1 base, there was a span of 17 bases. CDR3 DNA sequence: TGTGCCAGCAGTGACCCACTTACCAGGGGACCGAACACTGAAGCTTTCTTT. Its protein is CASSDPLTRGPNTEAFF.

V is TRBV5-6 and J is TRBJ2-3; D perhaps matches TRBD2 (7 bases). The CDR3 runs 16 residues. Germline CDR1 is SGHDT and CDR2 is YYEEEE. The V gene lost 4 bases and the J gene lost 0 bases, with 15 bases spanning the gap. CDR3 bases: TGTGCCAGCAGCAGTTACGGGGGGCCAAGCACAGATACGCAGTATTTT. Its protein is CASSSYGGPSTDTQYF.

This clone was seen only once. The CDR3 loop reads CASSPETGQAFF. The CDR3 nucleotides read TGTGCCAGCAGTCCGGAGACAGGGCAAGCTTTCTTT. The rearrangement uses TRBV27 and TRBJ1-1; 7 nucleotides line up with TRBD1. CDR3 length equals 12 residues. Germline CDR1 reads MNHEY; CDR2 reads SMNVEV (reference sequence). V gave up 5 bases and J gave up 9 bases; unmatched junction bases: 6.

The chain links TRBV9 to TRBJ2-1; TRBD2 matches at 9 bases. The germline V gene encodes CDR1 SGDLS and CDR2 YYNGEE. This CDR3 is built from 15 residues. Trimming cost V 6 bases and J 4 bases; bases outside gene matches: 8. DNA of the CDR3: TGTGCCAGCAACGAAGCGGGGGGACAATACAATGAGCAGTTCTTC. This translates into CASNEAGGQYNEQFF.

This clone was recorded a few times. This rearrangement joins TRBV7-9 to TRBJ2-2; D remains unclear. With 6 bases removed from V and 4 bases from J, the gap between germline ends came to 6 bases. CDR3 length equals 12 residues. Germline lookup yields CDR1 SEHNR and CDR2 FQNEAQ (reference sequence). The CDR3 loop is CASSTGTGELFF. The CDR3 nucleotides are TGTGCCAGCAGTACGGGCACCGGGGAGCTGTTTTTT.

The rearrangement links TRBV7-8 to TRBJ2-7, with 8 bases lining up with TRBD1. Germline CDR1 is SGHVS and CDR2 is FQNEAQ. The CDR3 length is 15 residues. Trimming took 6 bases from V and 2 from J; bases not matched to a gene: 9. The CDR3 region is CASSQGANSPYEQYF. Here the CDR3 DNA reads TGTGCCAGCAGTCAGGGGGCTAACAGTCCCTACGAGCAGTACTTC.

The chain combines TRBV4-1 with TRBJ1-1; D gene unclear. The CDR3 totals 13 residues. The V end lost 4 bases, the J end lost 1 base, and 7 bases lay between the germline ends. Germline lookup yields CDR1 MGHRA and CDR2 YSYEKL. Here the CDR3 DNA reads TGCGCCAGCAGCCTCACCGGGAACACTGAAGCTTTCTTT. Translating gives CASSLTGNTEAFF.

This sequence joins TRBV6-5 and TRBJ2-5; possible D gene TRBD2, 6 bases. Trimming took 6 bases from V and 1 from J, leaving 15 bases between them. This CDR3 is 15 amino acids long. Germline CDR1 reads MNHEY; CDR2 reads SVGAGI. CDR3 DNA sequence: TGTGCCAGCAGCAACTCCGGGACTTTCCAAGAGACCCAGTACTTC. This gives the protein CASSNSGTFQETQYF.

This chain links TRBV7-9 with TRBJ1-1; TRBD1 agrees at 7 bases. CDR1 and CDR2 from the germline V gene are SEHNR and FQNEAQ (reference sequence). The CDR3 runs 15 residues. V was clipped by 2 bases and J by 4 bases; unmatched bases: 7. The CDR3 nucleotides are TGTGCCAGCAGCTTATATACAGGGGAAGGCACTGAAGCTTTCTTT. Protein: CASSLYTGEGTEAFF.

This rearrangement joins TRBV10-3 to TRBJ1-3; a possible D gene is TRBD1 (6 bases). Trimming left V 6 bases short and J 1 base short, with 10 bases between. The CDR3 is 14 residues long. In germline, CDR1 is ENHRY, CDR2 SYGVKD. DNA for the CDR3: TGTGCCATCAGCTCAGGGGAATCTGGAAACACCATATATTTT. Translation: CAISSGESGNTIYF.

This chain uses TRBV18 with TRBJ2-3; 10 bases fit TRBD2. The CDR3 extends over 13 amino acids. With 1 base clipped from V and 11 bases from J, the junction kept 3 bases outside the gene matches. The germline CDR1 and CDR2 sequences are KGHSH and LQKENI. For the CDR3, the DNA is TGTGCCAGCTCACCACAAAGCGGGGGGGAGCAGTATTTT. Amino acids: CASSPQSGGEQYF.

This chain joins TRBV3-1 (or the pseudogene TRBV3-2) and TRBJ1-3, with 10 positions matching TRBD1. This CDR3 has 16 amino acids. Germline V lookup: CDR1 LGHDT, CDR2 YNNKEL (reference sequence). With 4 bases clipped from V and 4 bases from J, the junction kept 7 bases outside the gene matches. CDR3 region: CASSPRGTGEGNTIYF. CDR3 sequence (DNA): TGTGCCAGCAGCCCTCGTGGGACAGGGGAGGGAAACACCATATATTTT.

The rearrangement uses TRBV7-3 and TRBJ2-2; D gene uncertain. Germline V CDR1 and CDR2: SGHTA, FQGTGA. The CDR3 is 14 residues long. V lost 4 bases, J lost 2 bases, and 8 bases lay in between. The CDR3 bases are TGTGCCAGCAGCTCCGGGTCTAACACCGGGGAGCTGTTTTTT. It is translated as CASSSGSNTGELFF.

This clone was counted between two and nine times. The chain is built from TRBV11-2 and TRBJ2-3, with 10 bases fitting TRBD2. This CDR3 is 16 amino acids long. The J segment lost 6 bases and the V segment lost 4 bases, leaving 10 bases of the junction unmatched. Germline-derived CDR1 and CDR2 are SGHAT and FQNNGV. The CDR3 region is CASSWIAGGHSDTQYF. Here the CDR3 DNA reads TGTGCCAGCAGCTGGATAGCGGGGGGACACTCGGATACGCAGTATTTT.

In DNA form, the CDR3 reads TGTGCCAGTTGGGACACCGGTGGAGCTAATGAAAAACTGTTTTTT. Its translation is CASWDTGGANEKLFF. The chain employs TRBV6-6 and TRBJ1-4; possibly TRBD1 for D (6 bases). This CDR3 comprises 15 residues. Germline CDR1 is MNHNY and CDR2 is SVGAGI (reference sequence). Trimming pared 9 bases from V and 3 bases from J, leaving 17 bases between.

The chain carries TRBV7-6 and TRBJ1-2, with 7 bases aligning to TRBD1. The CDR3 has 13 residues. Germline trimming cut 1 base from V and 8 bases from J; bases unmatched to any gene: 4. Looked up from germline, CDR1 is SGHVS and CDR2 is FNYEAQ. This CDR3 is CASSLEGANGYTF. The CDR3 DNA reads TGTGCCAGCAGCTTAGAGGGGGCAAACGGCTACACCTTC.

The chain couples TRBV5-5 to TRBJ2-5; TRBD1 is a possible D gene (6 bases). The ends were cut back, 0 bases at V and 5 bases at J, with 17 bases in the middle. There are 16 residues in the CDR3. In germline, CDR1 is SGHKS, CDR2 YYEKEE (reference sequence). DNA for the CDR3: TGTGCCAGCAGCTTGGTTGCAGGGGTCGGCCCGGAGACCCAGTACTTC. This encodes CASSLVAGVGPETQYF. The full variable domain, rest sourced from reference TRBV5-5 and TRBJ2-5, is DAGVTQSPTHLIKTRGQQVTLRCSPISGHKSVSWYQQVLGQGPQFIFQYYEKEERGRGNFPDRFSARQFPNYSSELNVNALLLGDSALYLCASSLVAGVGPETQYFGPGTRLLVL.

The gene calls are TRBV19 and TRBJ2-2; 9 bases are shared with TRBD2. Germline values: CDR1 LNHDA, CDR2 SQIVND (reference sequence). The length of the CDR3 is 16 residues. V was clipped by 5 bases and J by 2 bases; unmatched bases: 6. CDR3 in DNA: TGTGCCAGTAGTCTCATGGGGACTAGCAACACCGGGGAGCTGTTTTTT. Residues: CASSLMGTSNTGELFF.

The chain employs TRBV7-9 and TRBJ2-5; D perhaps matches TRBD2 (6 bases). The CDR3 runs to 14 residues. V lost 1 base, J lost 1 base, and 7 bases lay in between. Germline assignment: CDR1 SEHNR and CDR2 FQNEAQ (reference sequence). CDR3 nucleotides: TGTGCCAGCAGCTTAGGCGGGGTCCAAGAGACCCAGTACTTC. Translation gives CASSLGGVQETQYF. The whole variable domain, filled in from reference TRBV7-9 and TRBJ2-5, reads DTGVSQNPRHKITKRGQNVTFRCDPISEHNRLYWYRQTLGQGPEFLTYFQNEAQLEKSRLLSDRFSAERPKGSFSTLEIQRTEQGDSAMYLCASSLGGVQETQYFGPGTRLLVL.

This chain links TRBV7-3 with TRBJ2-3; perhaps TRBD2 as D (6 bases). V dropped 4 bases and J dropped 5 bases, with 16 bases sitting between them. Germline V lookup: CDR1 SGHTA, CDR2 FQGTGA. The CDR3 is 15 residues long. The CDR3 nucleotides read TGTGCCAGCAGCTCTGGGGGGACCCTCGGAGATACGCAGTATTTT. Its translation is CASSSGGTLGDTQYF.

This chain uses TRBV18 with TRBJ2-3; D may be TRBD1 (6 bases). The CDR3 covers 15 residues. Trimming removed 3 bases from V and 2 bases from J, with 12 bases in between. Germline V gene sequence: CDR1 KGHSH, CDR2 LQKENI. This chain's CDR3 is CASSPRTDNTDTQYF. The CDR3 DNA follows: TGTGCCAGCTCACCGAGGACAGACAACACAGATACGCAGTATTTT.

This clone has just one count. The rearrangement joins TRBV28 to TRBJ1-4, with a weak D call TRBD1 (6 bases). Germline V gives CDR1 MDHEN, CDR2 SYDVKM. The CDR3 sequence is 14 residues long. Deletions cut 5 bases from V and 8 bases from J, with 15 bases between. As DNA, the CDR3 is TGTGCCAGCAGTGGGGGGGGCCGGGAAGAAAAACTGTTTTTT. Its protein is CASSGGGREEKLFF. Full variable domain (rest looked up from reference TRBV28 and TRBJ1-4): DVKVTQSSRYLVKRTGEKVFLECVQDMDHENMFWYRQDPGLGLRLIYFSYDVKMKEKGDIPEGYSVSREKKERFSLILESASTNQTSMYLCASSGGGREEKLFFGSGTQLSVL.

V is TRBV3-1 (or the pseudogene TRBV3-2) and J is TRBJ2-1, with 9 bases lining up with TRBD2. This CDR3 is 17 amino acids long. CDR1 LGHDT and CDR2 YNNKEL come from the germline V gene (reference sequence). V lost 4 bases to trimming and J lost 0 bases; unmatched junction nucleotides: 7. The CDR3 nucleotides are TGTGCCAGCAGCCCTGCCCCTAGCGGGGTCTCCTACAATGAGCAGTTCTTC. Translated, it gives CASSPAPSGVSYNEQFF.

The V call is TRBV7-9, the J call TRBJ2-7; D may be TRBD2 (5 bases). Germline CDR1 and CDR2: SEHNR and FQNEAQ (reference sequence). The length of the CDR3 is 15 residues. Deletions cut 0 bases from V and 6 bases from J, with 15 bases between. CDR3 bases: TGTGCCAGCAGCTTAGCGTCGCAGGAGGTATCCGAGCAGTACGTC. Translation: CASSLASQEVSEQYV.

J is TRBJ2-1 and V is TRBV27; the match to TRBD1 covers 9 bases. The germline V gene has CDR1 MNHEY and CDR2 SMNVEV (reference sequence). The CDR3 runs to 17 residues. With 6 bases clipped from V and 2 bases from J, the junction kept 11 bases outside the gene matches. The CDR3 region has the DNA TGTGCCAGCAGCCGCTCTCGACAGGGGGTCCCCTACAATGAGCAGTTCTTC. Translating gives CASSRSRQGVPYNEQFF.

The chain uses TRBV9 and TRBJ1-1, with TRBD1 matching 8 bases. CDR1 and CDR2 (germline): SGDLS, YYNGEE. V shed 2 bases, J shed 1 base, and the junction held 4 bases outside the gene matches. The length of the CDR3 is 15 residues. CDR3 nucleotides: TGTGCCAGCAGCGTCCTACAGGGGGGGAACACTGAAGCTTTCTTT. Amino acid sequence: CASSVLQGGNTEAFF.